This TCR beta chain stems from a study of cytomegalovirus exposure and HLA in healthy donors. Study details: Later analysis reported that the approximately 120 validation repertoires shared the platform of the roughly 710 first-cohort repertoires. Study results and caveats: Cytomegalovirus association was listed for about 180 TCR beta chains. The tendency of first-cohort TCR clusters to co-occur in the 120 or so validation repertoires emerged from a later analysis.

This CDR3 spans 13 amino acids. CDR1 is SQVTM, CDR2 ANQGSEA, per germline. Trimming left V 7 bases short and J 6 bases short, with 18 bases between. Method: immunoSEQ multiplex PCR; TCRdb's copy keeps in-frame clones and lacks some. The sample includes 130,000 to 150,000 clones, approximately 90% of them seen just once. On this clone itself: Its specificity is unknown.

Sequencing was performed on PBMCs. The J gene is TRBJ1-2, the V gene TRBV29-1, with a weak D call TRBD1 (5 bases). The sequence derives from a woman aged 25-40 years in good health and CMV-seropositive. The CDR3 bases are TGCAGCGCCGGTGGGGCCGCGACGGATGGCTACACCTTC. It yields the protein CSAGGAATDGYTF.